These 5 T cell receptor beta chains share one sample of origin, sequenced in a study of shared clonotypes between healthy human individuals. TCRdb's copy holds only in-frame clones and misses some; the assay was immunoSEQ multiplex PCR. The data show millions of clones, 95% seen once. Sequenced input: naive CD4+ T cells sorted from blood. Specified subset: CD45RA+ positively selected. These receptors were taken from a man between 18 and 29 years old in good health.

The rearrangement joins TRBV2 to TRBJ2-7; the match to TRBD1 covers 7 bases. Trimming removed 4 bases from V and 5 bases from J; junction bases left unmatched: 8. The CDR3 sequence is 14 residues long. Germline loops: CDR1 SNHLY, CDR2 FYNNEI. The CDR3 bases are TGTGCCAGCAGTGTGCGACAGGGCTCGGACGAGCAGTACTTC. As protein: CASSVRQGSDEQYF.

The chain joins TRBV7-9 to TRBJ2-3; weak D call: TRBD2 (6 bases). Germline values: CDR1 SEHNR, CDR2 FQNEAQ (reference sequence). Trimming stripped 5 bases from V and 7 bases from J, with 13 bases between. The CDR3 is 13 residues long. CDR3 in DNA: TGTGCCAGCAGCCGCGGGGAAGGGAATACGCAGTATTTT. Translating gives CASSRGEGNTQYF.

The rearrangement uses TRBV5-1 and TRBJ2-7, with D possibly called TRBD1 or TRBD2 (6 bases each). CDR3 size: 15 residues. CDR1 is SGHRS and CDR2 is YFSETQ in the germline V gene. V lost 0 bases to trimming and J lost 5 bases, with 15 bases between them. This CDR3 is CASSLDGGAGHEQYF. CDR3 nucleotides: TGCGCCAGCAGCTTGGACGGGGGCGCAGGCCACGAGCAGTACTTC.

This clone was seen a few times. The chain couples TRBV2 to TRBJ1-2; TRBD1 matches 7 bases. Per the germline V gene, CDR1 is SNHLY and CDR2 is FYNNEI. This CDR3 has 13 residues. V trimming: 7 bases; J trimming: 2 bases; junction bases outside the gene matches: 4. The CDR3: CASMAGGNYGYTF. CDR3 coding DNA: TGTGCCAGCATGGCAGGGGGGAACTATGGCTACACCTTC. The complete variable domain, with remaining parts taken from reference TRBV2 and TRBJ1-2, reads EPEVTQTPSHQVTQMGQEVILRCVPISNHLYFYWYRQILGQKVEFLVSFYNNEISEKSEIFDDQFSVERPDGSNFTLKIRSTKLEDSAMYFCASMAGGNYGYTFGSGTRLTVV.

V is TRBV5-6 and J is TRBJ1-1, with no clear D. From germline, CDR1 is SGHDT and CDR2 YYEEEE. This CDR3 comprises 12 residues. V was clipped by 4 bases and J by 8 bases, with 12 bases between them. The CDR3, as DNA: TGTGCCAGCAGCCAAGGTCAAGGGGAAGCTTTCTTT. Encoded protein: CASSQGQGEAFF.